The 3 T cell receptor beta chains given below trace back to one sample, sequenced in a study of T cells in Graves' hyperthyroidism and ophthalmopathy. TCR beta CDR3 regions were amplified from RNA. HTBI primers drove first-round RT-PCR of the TCR CDR3. TCRdb analysed the multiplex PCR reads with MiXCR anew, one entry per CDR3 protein. Seen here are more than 300,000 distinct CDR3 sequences, around 13% observed once, and the top ten hold around 9.2%. The sample comprised blood. These receptors were taken from a young woman with Graves' hyperthyroidism.

This clonotype turned up a few times. The chain employs TRBV28 and TRBJ1-1, with a tentative D call TRBD1 (5 bases). The V end was cut by 4 bases, the J end by 1 base, with 13 bases between. Per germline, CDR1 MDHEN and CDR2 SYDVKM. The length of the CDR3 is 15 residues. The CDR3 region is CASSSQGRGNTEAFF. The CDR3 coding sequence is TGTGCCAGCAGTTCTCAGGGTAGGGGGAACACTGAAGCTTTCTTT.

This chain links TRBV2 with TRBJ2-3; 11 bases line up with TRBD2. Germline V gives CDR1 SNHLY, CDR2 FYNNEI. J gave up 11 bases and V 1 base, and 8 bases lay outside the gene matches. The CDR3 is made up of 15 amino acids. Here the CDR3 DNA reads TGTGCCAGCAGTGAAGGGGGACTAGCGGAGCAGATGCAGTATTTT. It specifies CASSEGGLAEQMQYF.

This clonotype was seen repeatedly, ten times or more. The chain couples TRBV19 to TRBJ2-1, with no clear D. Germline V gene data show CDR1 as LNHDA and CDR2 as SQIVND (reference sequence). Deletions cut 6 bases from V and 6 bases from J, with 12 bases between. The CDR3 is 13 residues long. The CDR3, as DNA: TGTGCCAGTAGCCACCAGGTCGGCAATGAGCAGTTCTTC. Its translation: CASSHQVGNEQFF.